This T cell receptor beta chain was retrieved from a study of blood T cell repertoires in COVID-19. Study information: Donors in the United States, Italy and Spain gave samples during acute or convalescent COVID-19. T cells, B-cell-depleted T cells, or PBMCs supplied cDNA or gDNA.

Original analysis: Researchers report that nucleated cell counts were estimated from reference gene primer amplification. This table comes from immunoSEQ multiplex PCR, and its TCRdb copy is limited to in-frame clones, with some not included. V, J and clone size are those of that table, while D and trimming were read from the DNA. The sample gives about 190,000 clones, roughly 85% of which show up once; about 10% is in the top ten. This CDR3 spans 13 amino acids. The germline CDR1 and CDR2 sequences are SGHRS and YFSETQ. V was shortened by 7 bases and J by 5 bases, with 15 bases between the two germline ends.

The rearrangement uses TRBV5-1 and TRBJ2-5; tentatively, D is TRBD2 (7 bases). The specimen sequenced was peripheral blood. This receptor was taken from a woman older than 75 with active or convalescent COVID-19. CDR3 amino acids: CASEGGSGETQYF. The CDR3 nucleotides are TGCGCCAGCGAGGGGGGGAGTGGTGAGACCCAGTACTTC.